This T cell receptor beta chain is from a study of T cell repertoires in cytomegalovirus infection. Across the whole study: It was the public TCR beta signatures that indicated both CMV infection and matching HLA type.

TCRdb reanalysed the reads using MiXCR and keeps one entry per CDR3 protein. The sample includes around 450,000 distinct CDR3 sequences, 30% to 40% of them seen just once. With regard to this clonotype: Its antigen is undetermined.

This CDR3 comprises 13 residues. Germline lookup yields CDR1 SGHRS and CDR2 YFSETQ. Trimming removed 5 bases at V and 2 bases at J, with 10 bases between. Regarding the study as a whole: Clonotypes of TCR beta that were HLA-C-restricted and CMV-specific dominated the ex vivo response.

The genes are TRBV5-1 and TRBJ2-5; D ambiguous. This sequence originates from a human donor in good health (CMV status not recorded). Some clones in this sample may be carry-over from other donors' samples. The specimen sequenced was PBMCs. CDR3 sequence: CASSGSEQETQYF. Here the CDR3 DNA reads TGCGCCAGCAGTGGGTCAGAACAAGAGACCCAGTACTTC.